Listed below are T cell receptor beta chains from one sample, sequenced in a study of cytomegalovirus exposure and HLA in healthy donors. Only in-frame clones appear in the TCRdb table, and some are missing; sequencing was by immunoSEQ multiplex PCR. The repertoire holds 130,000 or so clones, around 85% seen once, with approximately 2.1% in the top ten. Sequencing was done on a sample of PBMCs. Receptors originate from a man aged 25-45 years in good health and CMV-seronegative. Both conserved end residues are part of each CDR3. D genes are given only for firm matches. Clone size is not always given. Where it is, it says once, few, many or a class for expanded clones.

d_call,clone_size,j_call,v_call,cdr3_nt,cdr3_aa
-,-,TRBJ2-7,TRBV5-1,TGCGCCAGCAGCTTGAAAGGGGGTGGTCACGAGCAGTACTTC,CASSLKGGGHEQYF
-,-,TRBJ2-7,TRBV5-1,TGCGCCAGCAGACCTACTACAGGGATCCACGAGCAGTACTTC,CASRPTTGIHEQYF
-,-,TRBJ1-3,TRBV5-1,TGCGCCAGCAGCTCCGGGGTGGGGGCAATAAACACCATATATTTT,CASSSGVGAINTIYF
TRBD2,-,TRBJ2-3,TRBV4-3,TGCGCCAGCAGCCAAGATCCCACTAGCGGGAGGGGAGATACGCAGTATTTT,CASSQDPTSGRGDTQYF
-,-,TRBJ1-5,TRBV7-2,TGTGCCAGCAGCGAGCTCTTTAGCAATCAGCCCCAGCATTTT,CASSELFSNQPQHF
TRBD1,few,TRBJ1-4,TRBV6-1,TGTGCCAGCAGCTCGGGACAGGCTAATGAAAAACTGTTTTTT,CASSSGQANEKLFF
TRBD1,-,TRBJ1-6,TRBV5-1,TGCGCCAGCAGCTTAGACAGGGTGTCACCCCTCCACTTT,CASSLDRVSPLHF
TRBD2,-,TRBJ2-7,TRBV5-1,TGCGCCAGTTCTAGCGGGTCTGGATACGAGCAGTACTTC,CASSSGSGYEQYF
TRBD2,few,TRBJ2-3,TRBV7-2,TGTGCCACCTCGGGGGGGGGCGCAGATACGCAGTATTTT,CATSGGGADTQYF
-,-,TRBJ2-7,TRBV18,TGTGCCAGCTCTCTAATAGTGTCCACCGACTCCTACGAGCAGTACTTC,CASSLIVSTDSYEQYF
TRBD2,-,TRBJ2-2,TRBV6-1,TGTGCCAGCAGTGAACTAGCGGGGGGGAGCGGGGAGCTGTTTTTT,CASSELAGGSGELFF
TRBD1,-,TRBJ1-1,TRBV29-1,TGCAGCGTTGCCTTTAGACAGGGCGTCGGAGCTTTCTTT,CSVAFRQGVGAFF
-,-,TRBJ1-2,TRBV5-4,TGTGCCAGCAGCTTGGATAGTGATCGGGATGGCTACACCTTC,CASSLDSDRDGYTF
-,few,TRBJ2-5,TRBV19,TGTGCCAGTAGTCCATATGCCGGGGGGCGTCAAGAGACCCAGTACTTC,CASSPYAGGRQETQYF
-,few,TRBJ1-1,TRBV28,TGTGCCAGCAGGGCTCCGGGGAAGAACACTGAAGCTTTCTTT,CASRAPGKNTEAFF
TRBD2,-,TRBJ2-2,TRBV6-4,TGTGCCAGCAGTGTTCGGGGGGACGGCACCGGGGAGCTGTTTTTT,CASSVRGDGTGELFF
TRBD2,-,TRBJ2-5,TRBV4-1,TGCGCCAGCAGCCAAGAGGGCACTAGCGGGGGGTTAGGGACCCAGTACTTC,CASSQEGTSGGLGTQYF
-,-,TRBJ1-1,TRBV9,TGTGCCAGCAGCGTAAAAGGAGTGTCATCTGAAGCTTTCTTT,CASSVKGVSSEAFF
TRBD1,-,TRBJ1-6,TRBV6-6,TGTGCCAGCAGTTACTACGGGACAGGGAGTTCACCCCTCCACTTT,CASSYYGTGSSPLHF
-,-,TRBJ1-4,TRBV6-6,TGTGCCGTCTCCTTGGACCCCCCAGGGAAAAAACTGTTTTTT,CAVSLDPPGKKLFF
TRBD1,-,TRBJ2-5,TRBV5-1,TGCGCTAGCAGCTTAGGACAGGGGGCCGGAGAGACCCAGTACTTC,CASSLGQGAGETQYF
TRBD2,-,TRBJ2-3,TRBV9,TGTGCCAGCAGCGTAAGGTATAGCGGGGCTGGTAGCACAGATACGCAGTATTTT,CASSVRYSGAGSTDTQYF
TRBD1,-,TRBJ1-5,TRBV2,TGTGCCAGCCGACAGGGGGAGCAGCCCCAGCATTTT,CASRQGEQPQHF
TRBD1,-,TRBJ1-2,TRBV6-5,TGTGCCAGCAGTGCGACGACAGGGCTCAGTGGCTACACCTTC,CASSATTGLSGYTF